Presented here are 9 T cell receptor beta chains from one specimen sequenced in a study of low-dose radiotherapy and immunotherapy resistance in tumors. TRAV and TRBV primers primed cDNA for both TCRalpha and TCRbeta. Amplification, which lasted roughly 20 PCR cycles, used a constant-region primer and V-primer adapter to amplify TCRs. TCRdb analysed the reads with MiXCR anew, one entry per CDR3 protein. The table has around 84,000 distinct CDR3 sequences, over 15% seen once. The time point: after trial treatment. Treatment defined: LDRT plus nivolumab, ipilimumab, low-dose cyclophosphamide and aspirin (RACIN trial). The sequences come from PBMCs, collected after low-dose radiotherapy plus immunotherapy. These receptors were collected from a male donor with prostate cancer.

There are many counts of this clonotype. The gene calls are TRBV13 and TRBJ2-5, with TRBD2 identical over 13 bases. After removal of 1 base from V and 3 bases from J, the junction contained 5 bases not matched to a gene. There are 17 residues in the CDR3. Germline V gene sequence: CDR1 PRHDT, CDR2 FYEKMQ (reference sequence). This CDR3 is CASSLVGLAGDEETQYF. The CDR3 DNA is TGTGCCAGCAGCTTAGTTGGACTAGCGGGAGACGAAGAGACCCAGTACTTC. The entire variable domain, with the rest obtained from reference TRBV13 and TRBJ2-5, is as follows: AAGVIQSPRHLIKEKRETATLKCYPIPRHDTVYWYQQGPGQDPQFLISFYEKMQSDKGSIPDRFSAQQFSDYHSELNMSSLELGDSALYFCASSLVGLAGDEETQYFGPGTRLLVL.

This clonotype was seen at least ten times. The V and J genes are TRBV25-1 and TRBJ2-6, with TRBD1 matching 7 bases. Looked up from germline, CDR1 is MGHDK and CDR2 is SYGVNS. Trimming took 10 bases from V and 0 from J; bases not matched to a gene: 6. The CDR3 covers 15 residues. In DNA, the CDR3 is TGTGCCACCGAAACAGGGGCCTCTGGGGCCAACGTCCTGACTTTC. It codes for CATETGASGANVLTF. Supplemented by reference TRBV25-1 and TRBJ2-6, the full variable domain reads EADIYQTPRYLVIGTGKKITLECSQTMGHDKMYWYQQDPGMELHLIHYSYGVNSTEKGDLSSESTVSRIRTEHFPLTLESARPSHTSQYLCATETGASGANVLTFGAGSRLTVL.

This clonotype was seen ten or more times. DNA for the CDR3: TGTGCCAGCAGTTCCGGCGGGGGAGGTCGCTCCTACAATGAGCAGTTCTTC. Amino acids: CASSSGGGGRSYNEQFF. V gene TRBV28 combines with J gene TRBJ2-1; 7 bases match TRBD2. The CDR3 is made up of 17 amino acids. Germline CDR1 is MDHEN and CDR2 is SYDVKM. Trimming removed 4 bases from V and 0 bases from J; junction bases left unmatched: 9.

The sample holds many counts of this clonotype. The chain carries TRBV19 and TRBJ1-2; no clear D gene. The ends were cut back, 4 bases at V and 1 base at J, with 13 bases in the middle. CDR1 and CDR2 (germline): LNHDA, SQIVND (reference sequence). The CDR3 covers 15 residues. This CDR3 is CASSTDPGGNYGYTF. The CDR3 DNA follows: TGTGCCAGTAGTACCGACCCCGGCGGTAACTATGGCTACACCTTC.

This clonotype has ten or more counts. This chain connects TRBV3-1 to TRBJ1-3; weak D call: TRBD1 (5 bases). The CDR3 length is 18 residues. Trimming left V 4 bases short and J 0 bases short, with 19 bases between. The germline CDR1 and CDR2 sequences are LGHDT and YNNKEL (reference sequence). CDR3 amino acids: CASSPGTPGGPSGNTIYF. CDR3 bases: TGTGCCAGCAGCCCAGGGACTCCAGGAGGTCCCTCTGGAAACACCATATATTTT.

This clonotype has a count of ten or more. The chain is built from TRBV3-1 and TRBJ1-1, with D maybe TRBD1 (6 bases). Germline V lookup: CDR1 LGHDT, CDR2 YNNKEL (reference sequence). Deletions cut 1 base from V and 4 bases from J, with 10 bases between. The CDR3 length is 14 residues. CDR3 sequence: CASSQGGGPTEAFF. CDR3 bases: TGTGCCAGCAGCCAAGGAGGGGGGCCCACTGAAGCTTTCTTT.

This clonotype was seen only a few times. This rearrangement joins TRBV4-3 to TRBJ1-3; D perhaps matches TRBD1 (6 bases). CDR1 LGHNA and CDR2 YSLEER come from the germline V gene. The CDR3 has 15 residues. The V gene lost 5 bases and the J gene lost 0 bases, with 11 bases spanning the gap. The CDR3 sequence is CASSSGRGSGNTIYF. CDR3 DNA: TGCGCCAGCAGCAGCGGCAGGGGCTCTGGAAACACCATATATTTT.

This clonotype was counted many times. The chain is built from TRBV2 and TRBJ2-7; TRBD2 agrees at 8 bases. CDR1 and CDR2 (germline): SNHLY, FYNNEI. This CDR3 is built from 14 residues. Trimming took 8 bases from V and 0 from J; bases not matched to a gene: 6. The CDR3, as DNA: TGTGCCAGCCGCCGGACTAGCTCCTCCTACGAGCAGTACTTC. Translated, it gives CASRRTSSSYEQYF. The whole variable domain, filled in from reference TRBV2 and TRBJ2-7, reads EPEVTQTPSHQVTQMGQEVILRCVPISNHLYFYWYRQILGQKVEFLVSFYNNEISEKSEIFDDQFSVERPDGSNFTLKIRSTKLEDSAMYFCASRRTSSSYEQYFGPGTRLTVT.

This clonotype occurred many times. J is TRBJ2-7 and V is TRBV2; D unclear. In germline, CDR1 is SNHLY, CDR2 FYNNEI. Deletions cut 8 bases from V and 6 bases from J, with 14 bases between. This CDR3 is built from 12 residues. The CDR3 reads CASRRTVGEQYF. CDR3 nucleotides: TGTGCCAGCCGGCGGACCGTCGGCGAGCAGTACTTC.